Presented here are 7 T cell receptor beta chains from one specimen sequenced in a study of blood T cell repertoires in COVID-19. TCRdb keeps only in-frame clones here, not all; method: immunoSEQ multiplex PCR. The sample lists approximately 60,000 clones; 65% to 90% were seen once. Material for sequencing was peripheral blood. Receptor source: a man aged 50 or older with active COVID-19.

The chain employs TRBV5-6 and TRBJ1-4; 9 positions agree with TRBD1. V was clipped by 4 bases and J by 3 bases; unmatched bases: 7. The germline V gene has CDR1 SGHDT and CDR2 YYEEEE. This CDR3 is 16 amino acids long. The CDR3: CASSPDRGVANEKLFF. CDR3 bases: TGTGCCAGCAGCCCGGACAGGGGAGTCGCTAATGAAAAACTGTTTTTT.

The genes are TRBV29-1 and TRBJ2-5; TRBD1 is a possible D gene (6 bases). Germline V gene sequence: CDR1 SQVTM, CDR2 ANQGSEA. V lost 5 bases and J lost 10, with 11 bases in between. CDR3 length: 10 residues. Here the CDR3 reads CSVTQGNQYF. The CDR3 nucleotides read TGCAGCGTTACACAGGGCAACCAGTACTTC.

The rearrangement uses TRBV7-6 and TRBJ2-1; 7 positions match TRBD2. The germline gives CDR1 SGHVS, CDR2 FNYEAQ. This CDR3 comprises 16 residues. V shed 4 bases, J shed 0 bases, and the junction held 6 bases outside the gene matches. The CDR3 loop is CASSWGGTVSYNEQFF. The CDR3 bases are TGTGCCAGCAGCTGGGGGGGGACTGTCTCCTACAATGAGCAGTTCTTC.

V usage is TRBV10-3 and J usage is TRBJ1-2; D unresolved. Trimming removed 0 bases at V and 7 bases at J, with 18 bases between. Germline assignment: CDR1 ENHRY and CDR2 SYGVKD. The CDR3 runs to 16 residues. The CDR3 spells CAISESREGRAAGYTF. CDR3 DNA sequence: TGTGCCATCAGTGAGTCACGCGAGGGTAGGGCCGCTGGCTACACCTTC.

This chain links TRBV7-9 with TRBJ2-5; the D gene is possibly TRBD1 (5 bases). Germline V gene sequence: CDR1 SEHNR, CDR2 FQNEAQ (reference sequence). The CDR3 runs 16 residues. With 4 bases removed from V and 2 bases from J, the gap between germline ends came to 17 bases. The CDR3 region is CASSSEGAGRQETQYF. In nucleotides, the CDR3 is TGTGCCAGCAGCTCGGAAGGGGCCGGAAGACAAGAGACCCAGTACTTC.

This clone was observed a handful of times. The CDR3 DNA follows: TGTGCCAGCAGCCCCGGGACTCCCCTGGGTTCCCAGTACTTC. This codes for CASSPGTPLGSQYF. The chain is built from TRBV3-1 (or the pseudogene TRBV3-2) and TRBJ2-5, with a possible D match to TRBD2 (6 bases). The V end was cut by 4 bases, the J end by 9 bases, with 18 bases between. Per germline, CDR1 LGHDT and CDR2 YNNKEL (reference sequence). The CDR3 runs 14 residues.

V is TRBV4-1 and J is TRBJ2-7; TRBD2 matches at 8 bases. The V gene end was trimmed by 2 bases and the J gene end by 7 bases; junction bases not matched to a gene: 7. The germline V gene encodes CDR1 MGHRA and CDR2 YSYEKL. This CDR3 spans 14 amino acids. CDR3 region: CASSQLSGIGEQYF. The CDR3 DNA reads TGCGCCAGCAGCCAACTTAGCGGGATAGGGGAGCAGTACTTC.